This is a list of T cell receptor beta chains from one sample in a study of OX40 agonist ivuxolimab in advanced cancers. Profiling relied on immunoSEQ multiplex PCR, and the TCRdb table lists in-frame clones only, not all of them. The table has more than 50,000 clones, around 85% seen once. The material was CD4+ or CD8+ T cells sorted from blood, obtained in a trial of the OX40 agonist ivuxolimab. The receptor set was obtained from an adult with an advanced solid tumor such as melanoma, head and neck, liver or kidney cancer. Each CDR3 is given with its conserved first and last residue. Each record gives: J gene, V gene, clone size, D gene, CDR3 protein, CDR3 DNA. The D gene is left open where the match is weak. A row's size may be missing; if present it is once, few, many or a size class.

TRBJ2-7	TRBV18	NA	NA	CASSPMSNPYEQYF	TGTGCCAGCTCACCAATGTCGAACCCCTACGAGCAGTACTTC
TRBJ2-2	TRBV6-5	NA	NA	CASSSHTTGELFF	TGTGCCAGCAGTTCTCATACCACCGGGGAGTTGTTTTTT
TRBJ2-1	TRBV18	NA	NA	CASSGEVNNEQFF	TGTGCCAGCTCAGGGGAAGTCAACAATGAGCAGTTCTTC
TRBJ2-1	TRBV6-5	NA	TRBD2	CASSYSTSGRNEQFF	TGTGCCAGCAGTTACTCTACTAGCGGGAGGAATGAGCAGTTCTTC
TRBJ2-5	TRBV11-2	NA	TRBD2	CASSAGLAGDPRGTQYF	TGTGCCAGCAGCGCGGGACTAGCGGGTGACCCTCGCGGGACCCAGTACTTC
TRBJ2-5	TRBV20-1	few	NA	CSAYKETQYF	TGCAGTGCCTACAAAGAGACCCAGTACTTC
TRBJ1-2	TRBV10-2	NA	NA	CASSEGDGYTF	TGCGCCAGCAGTGAGGGGGATGGCTACACCTTC
TRBJ2-3	TRBV6-5	NA	NA	CASSTNLASTDTQYF	TGTGCCAGCAGTACCAACCTAGCCAGCACAGATACGCAGTATTTT
TRBJ2-2	TRBV11-2	NA	NA	CASSLAPGQSLTGELFF	TGTGCCAGCAGCTTAGCTCCGGGACAAAGTCTCACCGGGGAGCTGTTTTTT
TRBJ2-2	TRBV7-9	NA	TRBD1	CASSLSSSGGTGELFF	TGTGCCAGCAGCTTATCTTCCTCAGGGGGCACCGGGGAGCTGTTTTTT
TRBJ2-7	TRBV21-1	few	NA	CASSKVTTTEQYF	TGTGCCAGCAGCAAAGTTACTACTACGGAGCAGTACTTC
TRBJ2-4	TRBV19	NA	TRBD1	CASSIERPGQGKNIQYF	TGTGCCAGTAGTATTGAGAGGCCGGGACAGGGGAAAAACATTCAGTACTTC
TRBJ1-5	TRBV28	few	NA	CASSFGAQPQHF	TGTGCCAGCAGTTTCGGGGCGCAGCCCCAGCATTTT
TRBJ2-3	TRBV19	NA	NA	CASSISQGTDTQYF	TGTGCCAGTAGTATATCGCAGGGCACAGATACGCAGTATTTT
TRBJ2-1	TRBV15	NA	NA	CATSRDGGSSEDEQFF	TGTGCCACCAGCAGAGATGGGGGCTCCTCGGAAGATGAGCAGTTCTTC
TRBJ2-1	TRBV12-5	NA	TRBD2	CASGLVGGSTDEQFF	TGTGCTAGTGGTTTGGTAGGCGGGAGTACGGATGAGCAGTTCTTC
TRBJ1-2	TRBV4-3	NA	NA	CASSQAQRLINYGYTF	TGCGCCAGCAGCCAAGCCCAGAGACTGATTAACTATGGCTACACCTTC
TRBJ1-5	TRBV30	NA	NA	CAWSVLGDQPQHF	TGTGCCTGGAGTGTACTTGGAGACCAGCCCCAGCATTTT
TRBJ1-1	TRBV7-2	NA	NA	CASSLATQSTWGAAFF	TGTGCCAGCAGCTTAGCCACGCAGTCTACGTGGGGGGCGGCTTTCTTT
TRBJ2-3	TRBV19	once	NA	CASRGGWEPTDTQYF	TGTGCCAGTAGAGGAGGGTGGGAGCCCACAGATACGCAGTATTTT
TRBJ1-2	TRBV7-9	few	NA	CASSSPRGGAAFNYGYTF	TGTGCCAGCAGCTCACCGAGGGGTGGGGCTGCCTTTAACTATGGCTACACCTTC
TRBJ1-6	TRBV30	NA	NA	CAWSPGQNSPLHF	TGTGCCTGGTCCCCGGGACAAAATTCACCCCTCCACTTT
TRBJ2-1	TRBV5-1	NA	NA	CASSNTLAYNEQFF	TGCGCCAGCAGCAACACCTTGGCCTACAATGAGCAGTTCTTC
TRBJ2-5	TRBV25-1	NA	NA	CASSEFKDWETQYF	TGTGCCAGCAGTGAATTTAAGGACTGGGAGACCCAGTACTTC
TRBJ2-5	TRBV9	few	NA	CASSLSRNQETQYF	TGTGCCAGCAGTTTATCGAGGAACCAAGAGACCCAGTACTTC
TRBJ2-1	TRBV7-9	NA	NA	CASSGTYNEQFF	TGTGCCAGCAGCGGCACGTACAATGAGCAGTTCTTC
TRBJ2-7	TRBV5-1	NA	NA	CASSLGHPGFAYEQYF	TGCGCCAGCAGCTTGGGGCATCCGGGGTTCGCCTACGAGCAGTACTTC
TRBJ2-2	TRBV19	NA	NA	CASTPRAGRNTGELFF	TGTGCCAGTACCCCCCGGGCAGGGAGAAACACCGGGGAGCTGTTTTTT
TRBJ2-1	TRBV6-5	NA	TRBD1	CASRSGTAFYNEQFF	TGTGCCAGCAGGTCGGGGACAGCGTTTTACAATGAGCAGTTCTTC
TRBJ2-5	TRBV7-3	NA	NA	CASSLFPQETQYF	TGTGCCAGCAGCTTATTCCCCCAAGAGACCCAGTACTTC
TRBJ2-7	TRBV11-2	NA	NA	CASSLMGAYEQYF	TGTGCCAGCAGCTTGATGGGCGCCTACGAGCAGTACTTC
TRBJ1-2	TRBV9	few	NA	CASSGTRGTEGGYTF	TGTGCCAGCAGCGGGACCAGGGGAACAGAGGGTGGCTACACCTTC
TRBJ2-7	TRBV5-1	NA	TRBD1	CASSEGQGSYEQYF	TGCGCCAGCAGCGAAGGACAGGGTTCCTACGAGCAGTACTTC
TRBJ2-1	TRBV4-1	NA	TRBD2	CASSQGAGELNEQFF	TGCGCCAGCAGCCAAGGGGCGGGAGAGTTAAATGAGCAGTTCTTC
TRBJ1-5	TRBV30	NA	NA	CAWRRLGEGANQPQHF	TGTGCCTGGAGGCGGCTGGGCGAAGGGGCCAATCAGCCCCAGCATTTT